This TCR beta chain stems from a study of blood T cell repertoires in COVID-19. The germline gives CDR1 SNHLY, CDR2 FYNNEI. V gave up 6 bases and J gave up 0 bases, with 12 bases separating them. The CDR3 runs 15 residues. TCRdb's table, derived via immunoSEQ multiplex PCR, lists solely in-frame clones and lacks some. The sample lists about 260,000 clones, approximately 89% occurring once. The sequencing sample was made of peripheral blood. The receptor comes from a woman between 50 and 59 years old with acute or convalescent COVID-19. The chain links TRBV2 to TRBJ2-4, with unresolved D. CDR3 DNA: TGTGCCAGCAGCGTCTCTCAGGTAGCCAAAAACATTCAGTACTTC. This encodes CASSVSQVAKNIQYF. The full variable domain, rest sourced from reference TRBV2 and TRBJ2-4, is EPEVTQTPSHQVTQMGQEVILRCVPISNHLYFYWYRQILGQKVEFLVSFYNNEISEKSEIFDDQFSVERPDGSNFTLKIRSTKLEDSAMYFCASSVSQVAKNIQYFGAGTRLSVL.